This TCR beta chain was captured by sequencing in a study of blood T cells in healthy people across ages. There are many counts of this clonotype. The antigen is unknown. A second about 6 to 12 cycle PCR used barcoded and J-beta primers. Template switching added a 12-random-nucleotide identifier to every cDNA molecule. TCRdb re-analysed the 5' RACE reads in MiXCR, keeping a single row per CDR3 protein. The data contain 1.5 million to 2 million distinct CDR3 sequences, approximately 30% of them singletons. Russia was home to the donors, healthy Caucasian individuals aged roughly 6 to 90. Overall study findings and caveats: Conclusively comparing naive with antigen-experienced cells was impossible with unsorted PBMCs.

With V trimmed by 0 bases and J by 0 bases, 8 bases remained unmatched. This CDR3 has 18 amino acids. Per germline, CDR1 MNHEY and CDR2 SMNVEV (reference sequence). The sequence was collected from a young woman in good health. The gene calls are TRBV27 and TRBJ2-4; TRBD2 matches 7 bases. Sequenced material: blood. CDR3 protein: CASSLSMRWGGAKNIQYF. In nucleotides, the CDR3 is TGTGCCAGCAGTTTATCGATGCGCTGGGGGGGAGCCAAAAACATTCAGTACTTC.